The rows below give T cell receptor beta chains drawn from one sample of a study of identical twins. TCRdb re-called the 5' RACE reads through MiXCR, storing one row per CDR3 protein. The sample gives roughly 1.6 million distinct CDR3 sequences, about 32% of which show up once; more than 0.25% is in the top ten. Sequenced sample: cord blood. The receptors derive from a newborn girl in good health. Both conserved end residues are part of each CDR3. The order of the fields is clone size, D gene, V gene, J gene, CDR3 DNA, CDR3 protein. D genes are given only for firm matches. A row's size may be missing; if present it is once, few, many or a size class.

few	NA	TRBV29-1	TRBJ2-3	TGCAGCGTTGAGGGGAGCTGGGGCCAGAGCACAGATACGCAGTATTTT	CSVEGSWGQSTDTQYF
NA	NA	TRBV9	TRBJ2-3	TGTGCCAGCAGCGTAGTACCCGGGGCTGGAGGCACAGATACGCAGTATTTT	CASSVVPGAGGTDTQYF
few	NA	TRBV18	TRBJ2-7	TGTGCCAGCTCACGGGACACTGACTACGAGCAGTACTTC	CASSRDTDYEQYF
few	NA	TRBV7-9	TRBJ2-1	TGTGCCAGCAGCTTATGGCAGGGCTACAATGAGCAGTTCTTC	CASSLWQGYNEQFF
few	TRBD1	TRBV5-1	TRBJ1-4	TGCGCCAGCAGCTCATATATGGACAGGCATGAAAAACTGTTTTTT	CASSSYMDRHEKLFF
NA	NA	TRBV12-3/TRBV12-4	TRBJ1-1	TGTGCCAGCAGTTGGCAGGGGTCTGAAGCTTTCTTT	CASSWQGSEAFF
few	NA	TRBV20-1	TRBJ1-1	TGCAGTGCTAGACTCTCACACCGGAACACTGAAGCTTTCTTT	CSARLSHRNTEAFF
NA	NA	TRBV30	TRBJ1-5	TGTGCCTGGAGTGTATTGGCTAATCAGCCCCAGCATTTT	CAWSVLANQPQHF
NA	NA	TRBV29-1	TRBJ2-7	TGCAGCGGGAGGGACAGCCCCTACGAGCAGTACTTC	CSGRDSPYEQYF
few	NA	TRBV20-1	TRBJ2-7	TGCAGTGCAGACGCTGGGGGTTTCTACAACTCCTACGAGCAGTACTTC	CSADAGGFYNSYEQYF
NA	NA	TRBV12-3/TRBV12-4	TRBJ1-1	TGTGCCAGCAGTTCAAACCCTTGGGACACCTCGAACACTGAAGCTTTCTTT	CASSSNPWDTSNTEAFF
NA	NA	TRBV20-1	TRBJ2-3	TGCAGTGGGAGGTTTGCTACAGATACGCAGTATTTT	CSGRFATDTQYF
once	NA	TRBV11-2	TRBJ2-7	TGTGCCTGCAGCTTAGATACTGCCCTAGGAGGGGCTTTACTAAGGGGCTACGAGCAGTACTTC	CACSLDTALGGALLRGYEQYF
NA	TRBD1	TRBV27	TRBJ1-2	TGTGCCAGCAGTTCTCAGGGGACAGGGTGGGGCTACACCTTC	CASSSQGTGWGYTF
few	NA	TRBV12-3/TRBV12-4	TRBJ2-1	TGTGCCAGCACTCCCTGGTCCGTTGCGGGTGAGCAGTTCTTC	CASTPWSVAGEQFF
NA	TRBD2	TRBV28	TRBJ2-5	TGTGCCAGCAGCTCCAGCGGGAGTCTGGTAAAGACCCAGTACTTC	CASSSSGSLVKTQYF
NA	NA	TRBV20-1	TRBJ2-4	TGCAGTGCTAGAGATTTCAGGGGGGCTGAGGAGCAGTACTTC	CSARDFRGAEEQYF
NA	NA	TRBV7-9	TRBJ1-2	TGTGCCAGCAGCTTAGGATGTAACTATGGCTACACCTTC	CASSLGCNYGYTF
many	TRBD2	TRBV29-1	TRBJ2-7	TGCAGCGTGGTGACTAGCGGGAGAGGGTACGAGCAGTACTTC	CSVVTSGRGYEQYF
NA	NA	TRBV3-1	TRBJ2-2	TGTGCCGGCAGCCAAGGCCTGGTGGAAACCGGGGAGCTGTTTTTT	CAGSQGLVETGELFF
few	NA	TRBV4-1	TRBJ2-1	TGCGCCAGCAGCCAAAGGCCATATGCTAGGGGAGGTAATGAGCAGTTCTTC	CASSQRPYARGGNEQFF
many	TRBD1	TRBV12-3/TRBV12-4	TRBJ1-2	TGTGCCAGCAGTTCGGGGACAGGGTCTGGCTACACCTTC	CASSSGTGSGYTF
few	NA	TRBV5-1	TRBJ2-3	TGCGCCAGCAAACCAACGACCGGGACTCAAGTGGGTACGCAGTATTTT	CASKPTTGTQVGTQYF
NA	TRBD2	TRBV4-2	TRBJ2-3	TGTGCCAGCAGCCAAGCCCCTAGCGGAGAGAGCACAGATACGCAGTATTTT	CASSQAPSGESTDTQYF
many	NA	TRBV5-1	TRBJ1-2	TGCGCCAGCAGCTTGGACAGGGTAGTGGAAGGCTACACCTTC	CASSLDRVVEGYTF
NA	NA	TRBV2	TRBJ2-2	TGTGCCAGCCAAGCGAGACAGGTCTTCACCGGGGAGCTGTTTTTT	CASQARQVFTGELFF
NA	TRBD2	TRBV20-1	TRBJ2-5	TGCAGTGCTAGAGATTACGGCGGGAGTGGGCGCGAGACCCAGTACTTC	CSARDYGGSGRETQYF
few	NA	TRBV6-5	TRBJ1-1	TGTGCCAGCAGGGGGCTCTTAGGGAACACTGAAGCTTTCTTT	CASRGLLGNTEAFF
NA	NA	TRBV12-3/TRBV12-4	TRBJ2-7	TGTGCCGGCAGTTTCGACAGCATTCTCTACGAGCAGTACTTC	CAGSFDSILYEQYF
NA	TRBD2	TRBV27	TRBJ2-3	TGTGCCAGCAGGCCCTCGGGGGGGTATCACAATACGCAGTATTTT	CASRPSGGYHNTQYF
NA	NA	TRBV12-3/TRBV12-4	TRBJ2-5	TGTGCCAGCAGTCCCCGACTGCTGAAAGAGACCCAGTACTTC	CASSPRLLKETQYF
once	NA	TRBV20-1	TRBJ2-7	TGCAGTGCGCTAGTGGACTCCTACAATGAGCAGTACTTC	CSALVDSYNEQYF
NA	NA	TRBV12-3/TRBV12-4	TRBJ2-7	TGTGCCAGCAGTTCCCACAGGGCCCGCTACGAGCAGTACTTC	CASSSHRARYEQYF
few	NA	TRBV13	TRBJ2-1	TGTGCCAGCAGACTCAAAGGGGGACCCCGCTACAATGAGCAGTTCTTC	CASRLKGGPRYNEQFF
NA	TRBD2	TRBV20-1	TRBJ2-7	TGCAGTGCTAGAGCTCTAGCGGGATACTCCTACGAGCAGTACTTC	CSARALAGYSYEQYF
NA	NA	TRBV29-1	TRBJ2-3	TGCAGCGTCCAATCCGGGACCCCCTACAGCACAGATACGCAGTATTTT	CSVQSGTPYSTDTQYF
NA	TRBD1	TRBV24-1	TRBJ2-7	TGTGCCACCAGTGATTTCGGACAGGGGTCCCACAATGAGCAGTACTTC	CATSDFGQGSHNEQYF
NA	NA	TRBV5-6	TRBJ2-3	TGTGCCAGCAGCTTGCGGGGCGGGGGCACGAATACGCAGTATTTT	CASSLRGGGTNTQYF
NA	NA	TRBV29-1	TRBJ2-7	TGCAGCGTTGCCTACAACAATGAGCAGTACTTC	CSVAYNNEQYF
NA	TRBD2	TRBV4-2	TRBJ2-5	TGTGCCAGCAGCCAGGCCACTAGCGGGGGTTTGGAGACCCAGTACTTC	CASSQATSGGLETQYF
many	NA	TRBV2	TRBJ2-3	TGTGCCAGCAGTGAGGTCGTTAGCACAGATACGCAGTATTTT	CASSEVVSTDTQYF
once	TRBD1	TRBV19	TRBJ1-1	TGTGCCAGTAGTATTTGGCGAGGCAGGGGGCAAACTGAAGCTTTCTTT	CASSIWRGRGQTEAFF
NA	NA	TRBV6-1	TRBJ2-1	TGTGCCAGCATCGAGCCCGGCAATGAGCAGTTCTTC	CASIEPGNEQFF
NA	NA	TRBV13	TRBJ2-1	TGTGCCAGCAGCTTCAATGGGGGGGGCGAGCAGTTCTTC	CASSFNGGGEQFF
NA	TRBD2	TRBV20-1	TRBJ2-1	TGCAGTGCTAGGGTCAGCGGGGGGGAATCCTACAATGAGCAGTTCTTC	CSARVSGGESYNEQFF
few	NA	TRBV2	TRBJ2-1	TGTGCCAGCAGTGAAAAGTCCCGGGCCAATGAGCAGTTCTTC	CASSEKSRANEQFF
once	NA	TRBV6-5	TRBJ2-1	TGTACCAGCAGCTCCGGACCTTCGAATGAGCAGTTCTTC	CTSSSGPSNEQFF
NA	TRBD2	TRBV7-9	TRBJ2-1	TGTGCCAGCAGCTCCACTAGCGGACACTACAATGAGCAGTTCTTC	CASSSTSGHYNEQFF
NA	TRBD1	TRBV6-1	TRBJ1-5	TGTGCCAGCAGATTTCAGGGGGTAGGAAGCAATCAGCCCCAGCATTTT	CASRFQGVGSNQPQHF
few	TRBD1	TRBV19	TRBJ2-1	TGTGCCAGTAGTATGGGGCAGGGGGCCTTCAATGAGCAGTTCTTC	CASSMGQGAFNEQFF
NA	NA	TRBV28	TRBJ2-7	TGTGCCAGCAGTTTGGTTGACTTCCCTCCGTGTGAGCAGTACTTC	CASSLVDFPPCEQYF
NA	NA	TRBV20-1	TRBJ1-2	TGCAGTGCTAACGGGGAAAGCTATGGCTACACCTTC	CSANGESYGYTF
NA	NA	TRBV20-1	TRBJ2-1	TGCAGCCTGACCTCCGGGACTGGCTACAATGAGCAGTTCTTC	CSLTSGTGYNEQFF
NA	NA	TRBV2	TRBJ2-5	TGTGCCAGCAGGGTGTATTGGACACAAGAGACCCAGTACTTC	CASRVYWTQETQYF
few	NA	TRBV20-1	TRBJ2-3	TGCAGTGCTAAGAGCTGGGGACGACTAGTAACAGATACGCAGTATTTT	CSAKSWGRLVTDTQYF
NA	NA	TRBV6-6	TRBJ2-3	TGTGCCAGCAGTCCTCGCGGGGCACCAGATACGCAGTATTTT	CASSPRGAPDTQYF
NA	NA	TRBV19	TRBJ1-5	TGTGCCAGTAACGACAGAACCTATCAGCCCCAGCATTTT	CASNDRTYQPQHF
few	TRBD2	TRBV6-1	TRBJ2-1	TGTGCCAGCAGTGTCGCTATAGCGGGGATGAGCTCCTACAATGAGCAGTTCTTC	CASSVAIAGMSSYNEQFF